The T cell receptor beta chain under discussion was sequenced for a study of T cells after posttransplantation cyclophosphamide. Only in-frame clones appear in the TCRdb table, and some are missing; sequencing was by immunoSEQ multiplex PCR. The sample includes around 34,000 clones, none of them occurring once. This clone occurred a few times. The related graft donor's blood sample was taken on the day of bone marrow donation. This CDR3 has 12 residues. The V and J ends lost 3 bases and 2 bases respectively, with 4 bases between them. The specimen sequenced was PBMCs. V and J are TRBV12-3 or TRBV12-4 and TRBJ1-2, with no clear D. The sequence was obtained from a woman aged 45-59 years in good health and a related stem cell transplant donor. Written as DNA, the CDR3 is TGTGCCAGCAGTTTTGGCAACTATGGCTACACCTTC. Amino acids: CASSFGNYGYTF.